This entry lists 3 T cell receptor beta chains sequenced from one sample in a study of blood T cells in healthy people across ages (dated by TCRdb to 2014 to 2015). The method was 5' RACE. Instrument on record: Illumina HiSeq 2500. The second PCR ran for about 6 to 11 cycles and used a J-beta primer mix along with a sample-barcoded 5' primer. Starting from the raw public reads, TCRdb applied fastp trimming at Q25, assembled clones with MiXCR and retained in-frame beta chains. Entries are consolidated by CDR3 protein sequence, retaining the most common genes and DNA. The sample data list about 1.6 million distinct CDR3 sequences, and about 35% of these were observed just once. The ten largest clones capture about 10% of the sample. Sequencing was done on a sample of blood. These receptors originate from a woman in her thirties in good health.

With regard to this clonotype: A read error may produce the germline difference seen at one junction end. The chain carries TRBV4-1 and TRBJ2-4, with TRBD2 as a possible D gene (6 bases). The end of the DNA fits TRBJ2-7 better, so the J call may be wrong. CDR3 length: 16 amino acids. The germline V gene has CDR1 MGHRA and CDR2 YSYEKL. The CDR3 region is CVSSHFRDWTSYEQYF. The CDR3 nucleotides are TGCGTCAGCAGCCATTTCCGGGACTGGACCTCCTACGAGCAGTACTTC.

This clonotype was observed a few times. The V gene is TRBV20-1, the J gene TRBJ2-5, with TRBD2 matching 9 bases. This CDR3 has 17 residues. CDR1 is DFQATT, CDR2 SNEGSKA, per germline (reference sequence). V lost 7 bases and J lost 5; bases outside the gene matches: 20. The chain's CDR3 is CSGPPDGSGLAGETQYF. The CDR3 DNA is TGCAGTGGCCCCCCGGACGGATCGGGACTAGCAGGGGAGACCCAGTACTTC.

This clonotype occurred a few times. The chain uses TRBV27 and TRBJ2-3, with a tentative D call TRBD2 (6 bases). This CDR3 region has 16 residues. The V end was cut by 1 base, the J end by 0 bases, with 11 bases between. The germline V gene has CDR1 MNHEY and CDR2 SMNVEV (reference sequence). CDR3 DNA: TGTGCCAGCAGTTTATATCACGGGGGTAGCACAGATACGCAGTATTTT. It yields the protein CASSLYHGGSTDTQYF.